The clone carrying this T cell receptor (beta chain) has more than one count but fewer than ten. No antigen is known for it. The data were taken from a study of response to subunit inactivated influenza vaccine. Germline-derived CDR1 and CDR2 are LGHNA and YNFKEQ. The CDR3 length is 22 residues. V shed 5 bases, J shed 6 bases, and the junction held 29 bases outside the gene matches. Findings and limits, study-wide: Few new T cells, the authors suggested, are recruited by each seasonal influenza vaccination.

Each CDR3 protein gets one entry after TCRdb re-called the RT-PCR reads with MiXCR. The sample consists of over 300,000 distinct CDR3 sequences, just over 20% of them appearing once. Sequencing was performed on PBMCs from blood, taken 21 months after vaccination. The clonotype originates from a man aged 50 to 75 who received an inactivated influenza vaccine. This sequence joins TRBV4-2 and TRBJ2-7, with 12 positions matching TRBD2. The CDR3 DNA follows: TGTGCCAGCAGCACAACGACCCCGATTCGAGGACTAGCGGGGACTCCGGGAAGCGAGCAGTACTTC. Amino acids: CASSTTTPIRGLAGTPGSEQYF.